Listed below are T cell receptor beta chains from one sample, sequenced in a study of shared clonotypes between healthy human individuals. Profiled with immunoSEQ multiplex PCR; TCRdb holds only in-frame clones, not every one. The sample carries under 2,500,000 clones, around 95% recorded once. The sample comprised naive CD4+ T cells sorted from blood. The receptors derive from a man between 18 and 35 years old in good health. Both conserved end residues are part of each CDR3. Each record gives: D gene, V gene, clone size, J gene, CDR3 DNA, CDR3 protein. D genes are given only for firm matches. Clone size is stated in some rows and not others, as once, few, many or a class when expanded.

D: -
V: TRBV30
size: -
J: TRBJ1-1
DNA: TGTGCCTGGAATCGGGTCTCCACTGAAGCTTTCTTT
CDR3: CAWNRVSTEAFF

D: TRBD2
V: TRBV6-6
size: -
J: TRBJ2-7
DNA: TGTGCCAGCAGTTCCCCCACTAGCGGGAGGGGAAACGAGCAGTACTTC
CDR3: CASSSPTSGRGNEQYF

D: TRBD1
V: TRBV10-3
size: once
J: TRBJ2-7
DNA: TGTGCCATCAGTATGACAGGGACCCTCAACGAGCAGTACTTC
CDR3: CAISMTGTLNEQYF

D: TRBD1
V: TRBV25-1
size: -
J: TRBJ1-2
DNA: TGTGCCAGCAGTGAGGGACAGTACTATGGCTACACCTTC
CDR3: CASSEGQYYGYTF

D: -
V: TRBV7-9
size: -
J: TRBJ1-6
DNA: TGTGCCAGCAGCTCAGAGCAGGGAGGCCCGAATTCACCCCTCCACTTT
CDR3: CASSSEQGGPNSPLHF

D: -
V: TRBV11-2
size: -
J: TRBJ2-5
DNA: TGTGCCAGCAGCTTAACAAATCAAGAGACCCAGTACTTC
CDR3: CASSLTNQETQYF

D: -
V: TRBV6-5
size: -
J: TRBJ1-5
DNA: TGTGCCAGCGCCGACAGGCCCAATAGCAATCAGCCCCAGCATTTT
CDR3: CASADRPNSNQPQHF

D: -
V: TRBV4-1
size: -
J: TRBJ2-5
DNA: TGCGCCAGCAGCCTAGGTAACGGGGAGACCCAGTACTTC
CDR3: CASSLGNGETQYF

D: -
V: TRBV19
size: -
J: TRBJ2-2
DNA: TGTGCCGGCAGGGGATCGAACACCGGGGAGCTGTTTTTT
CDR3: CAGRGSNTGELFF

D: -
V: TRBV21-1
size: -
J: TRBJ1-5
DNA: TGTGCCAGCAGCCCCCGAATGACAGGGGCCAGCAATCAGCCCCAGCATTTT
CDR3: CASSPRMTGASNQPQHF

D: -
V: TRBV6-5
size: -
J: TRBJ2-3
DNA: TGTGCCAGCAGTACCACCTCCGGGTCCCGAACCTATTTT
CDR3: CASSTTSGSRTYF

D: -
V: TRBV9
size: -
J: TRBJ1-6
DNA: TGTGCCAGCAGCCCCGGGCTGGGTTATAATTCACCCCTCCACTTT
CDR3: CASSPGLGYNSPLHF

D: -
V: TRBV10-3
size: -
J: TRBJ2-7
DNA: TGTGCCATCAGTGAGACCCCACTGAACGAGCAGTACTTC
CDR3: CAISETPLNEQYF

D: TRBD2
V: TRBV18
size: -
J: TRBJ2-1
DNA: TGTGCCAGCTCACCACGGGGACTAGCGGGCTCCTACAATGAGCAGTTCTTC
CDR3: CASSPRGLAGSYNEQFF

D: -
V: TRBV30
size: -
J: TRBJ1-5
DNA: TGTGCCTGGAGCTCAACCCGGGAACAGCCCCAGCATTTT
CDR3: CAWSSTREQPQHF

D: -
V: TRBV7-2
size: -
J: TRBJ1-4
DNA: TGTGCCAGCAGCTTAGGGGGGGCCGATTTAGGAAAACTGTTTTTT
CDR3: CASSLGGADLGKLFF

D: TRBD1
V: TRBV27
size: few
J: TRBJ1-6
DNA: TGTGCCAGCAGTCCCCCGGACAGGTTTATAGGTTCACCCCTCCACTTT
CDR3: CASSPPDRFIGSPLHF

D: -
V: TRBV4-1
size: -
J: TRBJ1-1
DNA: TGCGCCAGCAGCCAACCCCAAGGTCCGGGGAGCACTGAAGCTTTCTTT
CDR3: CASSQPQGPGSTEAFF

D: TRBD2
V: TRBV2
size: -
J: TRBJ2-1
DNA: TGTGCCAGCAGTGGTGGCGGGAGGCAGGGCAGCAATGAGCAGTTCTTC
CDR3: CASSGGGRQGSNEQFF

D: -
V: TRBV30
size: -
J: TRBJ2-3
DNA: TGTGCCTGGAGCCACTCAACGTTGACAGATACGCAGTATTTT
CDR3: CAWSHSTLTDTQYF

D: -
V: TRBV7-2
size: -
J: TRBJ1-5
DNA: TGTGCCAGCAGCCGGGACCTCAATCAGCCCCAGCATTTT
CDR3: CASSRDLNQPQHF

D: -
V: TRBV5-1
size: once
J: TRBJ2-3
DNA: TGCGCCAGCCGCCCAGGTGAGGGATGGAGGACAGATACGCAGTATTTT
CDR3: CASRPGEGWRTDTQYF

D: TRBD1
V: TRBV6-5
size: once
J: TRBJ1-4
DNA: TGTGCCAGCAGTCGGGACAGCAATGAAAAACTGTTTTTT
CDR3: CASSRDSNEKLFF

D: -
V: TRBV7-9
size: -
J: TRBJ1-1
DNA: TGTGCCAGCAGCTCGGACAGCGACTGGACTGAAGCTTTCTTT
CDR3: CASSSDSDWTEAFF

D: -
V: TRBV7-9
size: -
J: TRBJ2-7
DNA: TGTGCCAGCAGCTTTCGGACGGACTCCTACGAGCAGTACTTC
CDR3: CASSFRTDSYEQYF

D: -
V: TRBV10-3
size: -
J: TRBJ1-4
DNA: TGTGCCATCAGTGAGTCACAGGGATTAACTAATGAAAAACTGTTTTTT
CDR3: CAISESQGLTNEKLFF

D: -
V: TRBV2
size: -
J: TRBJ2-1
DNA: TGTGCCAGCAGGTCAGATCAGGTCAATGAGCAGTTCTTC
CDR3: CASRSDQVNEQFF

D: -
V: TRBV28
size: -
J: TRBJ2-1
DNA: TGTGCCAGCAGCCAAGGACAATACAATGAGCAGTTCTTC
CDR3: CASSQGQYNEQFF

D: -
V: TRBV9
size: -
J: TRBJ1-1
DNA: TGTGCCAGCAGCGTCCAGGGGAACACTGAAGCTTTCTTT
CDR3: CASSVQGNTEAFF

D: -
V: TRBV6-4
size: once
J: TRBJ2-2
DNA: TGTGCCAGCAGTCTGGAGATAGCGACCGGGGAGCTGTTTTTT
CDR3: CASSLEIATGELFF

D: TRBD1
V: TRBV5-1
size: -
J: TRBJ1-1
DNA: TGCGCCAGCAGCTTGCAGGGGGTGAACACTGAAGCTTTCTTT
CDR3: CASSLQGVNTEAFF

D: -
V: TRBV6-1
size: -
J: TRBJ1-4
DNA: TGTGCCAGCAGTGATGGGATGGGCGTACTTAATGAAAAACTGTTTTTT
CDR3: CASSDGMGVLNEKLFF

D: TRBD2
V: TRBV5-4
size: once
J: TRBJ2-5
DNA: TGTGCCAGCAGCTTGGAAATGGGTAGCGGGGCCCAAGAGACCCAGTACTTC
CDR3: CASSLEMGSGAQETQYF

D: -
V: TRBV6-5
size: -
J: TRBJ1-4
DNA: TGTGCCAGCAGTAAGGGACGCGGGTCGTGGGAAAAACTGTTTTTT
CDR3: CASSKGRGSWEKLFF

D: TRBD2
V: TRBV30
size: -
J: TRBJ2-3
DNA: TGTGCCTGGAGCCGGGGGGGCACAGATACGCAGTATTTT
CDR3: CAWSRGGTDTQYF